This T cell receptor beta chain comes out of a study of regulatory T cells in long-lasting Graves disease. General observations from the study: When disease was persistent, TRBV28, TRBJ1-2 and TRBJ2-5 were the favored segments.

To make TCR beta libraries, researchers used iRepertoire HTBI primers and Arm-PCR of CDR3 regions. TCRdb analysed the multiplex PCR reads with MiXCR anew, one entry per CDR3 protein. The sample shows 390,000 or so distinct CDR3 sequences, 12% of them seen only once. Regarding time point: newly diagnosed GD, antithyroid drugs for less than 3 months. Scientists built the TCR library using RNA that was extracted from PBMCs. Criteria from the American Thyroid Association guidelines were applied to diagnose Graves' disease. With regard to this clonotype: What it binds is unknown.

Per the germline V gene, CDR1 is LNHDA and CDR2 is SQIVND (reference sequence). Trimming took off 11 bases at V and 3 bases at J, with 14 bases between the two ends. The CDR3 is 12 residues long. These data were also filed under a second study, of T cells in Graves' hyperthyroidism and ophthalmopathy. That source notes: HTBI primers were used for first-round RT-PCR of the TCR CDR3.

The TCR originated in a woman between 18 and 30 years old with Graves disease. J is TRBJ2-7 and V is TRBV19; D remains ambiguous. Source: peripheral blood mononuclear cells (PBMCs), taken at new diagnosis, from a patient treated with antithyroid drugs. Here the CDR3 reads CAGKVPIYEQYV. Written as DNA, the CDR3 is TGTGCCGGGAAGGTGCCGATCTACGAGCAGTACGTC.